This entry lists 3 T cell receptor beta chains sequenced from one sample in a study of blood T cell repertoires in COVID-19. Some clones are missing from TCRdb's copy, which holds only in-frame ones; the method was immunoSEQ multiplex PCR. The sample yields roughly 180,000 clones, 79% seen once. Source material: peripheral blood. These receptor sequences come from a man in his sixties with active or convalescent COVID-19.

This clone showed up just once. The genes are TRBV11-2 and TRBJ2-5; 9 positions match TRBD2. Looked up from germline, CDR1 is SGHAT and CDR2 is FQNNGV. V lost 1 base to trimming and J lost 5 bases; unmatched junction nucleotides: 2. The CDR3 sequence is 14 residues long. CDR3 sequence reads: CASSLVTSGETQYF. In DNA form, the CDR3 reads TGTGCCAGCAGCTTAGTGACTAGCGGCGAGACCCAGTACTTC.

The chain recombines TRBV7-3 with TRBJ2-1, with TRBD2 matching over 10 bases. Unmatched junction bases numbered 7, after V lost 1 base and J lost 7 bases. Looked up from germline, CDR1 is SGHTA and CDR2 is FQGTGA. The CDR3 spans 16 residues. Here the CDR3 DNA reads TGTGCCAGCAGCTTAAGCGCTAGCGGGAGAATGAATGAGCAGTTCTTC. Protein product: CASSLSASGRMNEQFF.

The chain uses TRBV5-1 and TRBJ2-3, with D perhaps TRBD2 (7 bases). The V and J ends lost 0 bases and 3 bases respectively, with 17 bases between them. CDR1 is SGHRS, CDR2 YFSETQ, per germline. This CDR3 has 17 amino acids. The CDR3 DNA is TGCGCCAGCAGCTTGGCCGGGGGCGGGAGTGGTACAGATACGCAGTATTTT. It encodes CASSLAGGGSGTDTQYF.